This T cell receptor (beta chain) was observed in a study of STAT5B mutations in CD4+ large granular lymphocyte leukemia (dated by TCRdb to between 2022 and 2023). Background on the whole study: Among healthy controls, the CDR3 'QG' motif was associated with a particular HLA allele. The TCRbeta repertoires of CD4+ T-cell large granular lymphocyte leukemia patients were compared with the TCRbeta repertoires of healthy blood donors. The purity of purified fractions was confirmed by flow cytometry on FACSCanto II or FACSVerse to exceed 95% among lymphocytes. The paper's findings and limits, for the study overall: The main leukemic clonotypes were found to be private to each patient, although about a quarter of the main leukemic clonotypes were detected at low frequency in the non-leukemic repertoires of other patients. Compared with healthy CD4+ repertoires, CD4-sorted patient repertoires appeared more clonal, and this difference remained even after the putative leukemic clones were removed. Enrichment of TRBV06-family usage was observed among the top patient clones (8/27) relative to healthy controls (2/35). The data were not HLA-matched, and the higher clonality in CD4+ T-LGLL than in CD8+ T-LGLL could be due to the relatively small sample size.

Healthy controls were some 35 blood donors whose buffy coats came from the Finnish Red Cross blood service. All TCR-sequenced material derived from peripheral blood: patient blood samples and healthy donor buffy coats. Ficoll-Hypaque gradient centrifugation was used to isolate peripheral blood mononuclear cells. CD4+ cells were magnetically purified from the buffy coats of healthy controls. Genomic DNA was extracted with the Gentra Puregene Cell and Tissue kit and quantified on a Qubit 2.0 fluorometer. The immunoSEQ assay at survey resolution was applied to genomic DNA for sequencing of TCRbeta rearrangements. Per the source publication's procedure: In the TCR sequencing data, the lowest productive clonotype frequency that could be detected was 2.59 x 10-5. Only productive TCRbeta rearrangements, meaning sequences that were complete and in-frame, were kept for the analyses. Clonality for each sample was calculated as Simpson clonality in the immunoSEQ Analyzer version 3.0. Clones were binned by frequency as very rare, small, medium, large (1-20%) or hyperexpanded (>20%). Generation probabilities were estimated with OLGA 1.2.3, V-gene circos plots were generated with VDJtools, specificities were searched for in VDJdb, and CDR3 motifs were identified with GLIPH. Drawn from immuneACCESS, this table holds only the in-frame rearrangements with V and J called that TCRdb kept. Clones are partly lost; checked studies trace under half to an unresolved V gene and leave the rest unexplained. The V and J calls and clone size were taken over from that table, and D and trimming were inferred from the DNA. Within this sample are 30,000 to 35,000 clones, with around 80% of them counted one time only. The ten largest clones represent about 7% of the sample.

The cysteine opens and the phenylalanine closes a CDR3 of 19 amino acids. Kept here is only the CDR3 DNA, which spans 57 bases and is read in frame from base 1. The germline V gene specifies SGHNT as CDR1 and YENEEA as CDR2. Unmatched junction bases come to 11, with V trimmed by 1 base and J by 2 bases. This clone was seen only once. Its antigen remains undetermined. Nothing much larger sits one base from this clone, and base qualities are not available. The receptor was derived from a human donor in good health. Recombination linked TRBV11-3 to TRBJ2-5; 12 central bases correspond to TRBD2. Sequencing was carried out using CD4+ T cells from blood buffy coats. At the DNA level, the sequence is TGTGCCAGCAGCTTAGCGGGTGGGCTAGCGGGGGGGATACAAGAGACCCAGTACTTC. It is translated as CASSLAGGLAGGIQETQYF.